The 16 T cell receptor beta chains in this list originate from one sample, sequenced in a study of cytomegalovirus exposure and HLA in healthy donors. Amplification used 60 Vbeta primers and 13 Jbeta primers. Libraries were prepared by immunoSEQ multiplex PCR; TCRdb keeps only in-frame clonotypes and omits some of them. Of 150,000 to 200,000 clones detected, around 76% appear once; the ten largest clones hold roughly 2%. Sequencing was performed on PBMCs. The receptors come from a female donor in good health and CMV-seronegative.

This chain links TRBV15 with TRBJ1-1; D is possibly TRBD1 (6 bases). The V gene's germline CDR1 is LNHNV and CDR2 YYDKDF (reference sequence). The CDR3 totals 16 residues. V lost 0 bases to trimming and J lost 0 bases, with 11 bases between them. CDR3 residues: CATSRDPTGMNTEAFF. The CDR3 DNA reads TGTGCCACCAGCAGAGACCCAACAGGGATGAACACTGAAGCTTTCTTT. Complete variable domain (other parts from reference TRBV15 and TRBJ1-1): DAMVIQNPRYQVTQFGKPVTLSCSQTLNHNVMYWYQQKSSQAPKLLFHYYDKDFNNEADTPDNFQSRRPNTSFCFLDIRSPGLGDTAMYLCATSRDPTGMNTEAFFGQGTRLTVV.

A few counts support this clone. The chain links TRBV19 to TRBJ1-2; weak D call: TRBD1 (5 bases). The CDR3 spans 13 residues. The V and J ends lost 5 bases and 4 bases respectively, with 11 bases between them. Per the germline V gene, CDR1 is LNHDA and CDR2 is SQIVND (reference sequence). The CDR3 loop reads CASSPRQSYGYTF. The CDR3, as DNA: TGTGCCAGTAGTCCGAGACAGAGCTATGGCTACACCTTC.

This rearrangement joins TRBV27 to TRBJ1-1; 9 nucleotides align to TRBD1. CDR1 is MNHEY, CDR2 SMNVEV, per germline (reference sequence). V trimming: 3 bases; J trimming: 6 bases; junction bases outside the gene matches: 8. CDR3 length: 15 residues. The CDR3 coding sequence is TGTGCCAGCAGTTTCGTAGGACAGGGGTTCGCTGAAGCTTTCTTT. Protein product: CASSFVGQGFAEAFF.

V usage is TRBV29-1 and J usage is TRBJ1-2; TRBD1 is a possible D gene (6 bases). CDR3 length equals 12 residues. Looked up from germline, CDR1 is SQVTM and CDR2 is ANQGSEA. The ends were cut back, 5 bases at V and 7 bases at J, with 14 bases in the middle. CDR3 nucleotides: TGCAGCGTTCCTACAGGGAAGCGTGGCTACACCTTC. Protein: CSVPTGKRGYTF.

This clone is a singleton in its sample. The chain carries TRBV5-8 and TRBJ2-5; possible D gene TRBD2, 6 bases. The last part of the DNA fits TRBJ2-7 better; the J call may be wrong. The CDR3 covers 15 residues. CDR1 is SGHTS and CDR2 is YDEGEE in the germline V gene. The CDR3 protein is CASITQGGRSYEQYF. DNA of the CDR3: TGTGCCAGCATTACCCAGGGAGGAAGGTCCTACGAGCAGTACTTC.

The V call is TRBV2, the J call TRBJ1-1; D uncertain. The germline V gene has CDR1 SNHLY and CDR2 FYNNEI. The CDR3 totals 14 residues. The V end lost 5 bases, the J end lost 4 bases, and 14 bases lay between the germline ends. The DNA for the CDR3 is TGTGCCAGCAGTCTCGAGGTGGTGAGCACTGAAGCTTTCTTT. This translates into CASSLEVVSTEAFF.

The gene calls are TRBV9 and TRBJ1-2; D is possibly TRBD1 (5 bases). V lost 4 bases to trimming and J lost 2 bases, with 15 bases between them. Germline V gene lookup returns CDR1 SGDLS and CDR2 YYNGEE. The CDR3 loop spans 15 amino acids. DNA of the CDR3: TGTGCCAGCAGCCCCCTCCAGGGTGGAAACTATGGCTACACCTTC. Translated, it gives CASSPLQGGNYGYTF.

The chain is built from TRBV5-1 and TRBJ2-1, with 11 bases identical to TRBD2. Germline-derived CDR1 and CDR2 are SGHRS and YFSETQ. The CDR3 has 17 residues. The ends lost 1 base at V and 3 bases at J; junction bases unmatched: 6. The DNA of the CDR3 is TGCGCCAGCAGCTTGACCCCGACTAGCGGGGTCTACAATGAGCAGTTCTTC. It codes for CASSLTPTSGVYNEQFF.

This rearrangement joins TRBV7-6 to TRBJ1-6, with 9 bases that match TRBD1. Germline values: CDR1 SGHVS, CDR2 FNYEAQ. This CDR3 is built from 14 residues. V dropped 4 bases and J dropped 7; count of bases not matched to a gene: 2. CDR3 in amino acids: CASSSGQGNSPLHF. In DNA form, the CDR3 reads TGTGCCAGCAGCTCTGGACAGGGGAATTCACCCCTCCACTTT.

The V call is TRBV5-5, the J call TRBJ2-7; perhaps TRBD1 as D (6 bases). CDR1 is SGHKS and CDR2 is YYEKEE in the germline V gene (reference sequence). CDR3 length equals 12 residues. With 3 bases removed from V and 4 bases from J, the gap between germline ends came to 8 bases. The CDR3 spells CASSWDTYEQYF. Here the CDR3 DNA reads TGTGCCAGCAGCTGGGACACGTACGAGCAGTACTTC.

This clone was observed a handful of times. This sequence joins TRBV19 and TRBJ2-1; 10 nucleotides line up with TRBD1. This CDR3 comprises 13 residues. The germline gives CDR1 LNHDA, CDR2 SQIVND (reference sequence). V trimming: 3 bases; J trimming: 7 bases; junction bases outside the gene matches: 0. The CDR3 nucleotides read TGTGCCAGTAGTATGGACAGGGGGAATGAGCAGTTCTTC. Its protein product is CASSMDRGNEQFF.

V and J are TRBV11-3 and TRBJ2-7; 9 bases map to TRBD1. CDR3 length: 13 amino acids. The germline gives CDR1 SGHNT, CDR2 YENEEA. With V trimmed by 4 bases and J by 4 bases, 2 bases remained unmatched. The CDR3 DNA reads as TGTGCCAGCAGCTGGGACAGGGTGTACGAGCAGTACTTC. It translates to CASSWDRVYEQYF.

This chain joins TRBV19 and TRBJ1-1; 9 bases line up with TRBD1. This CDR3 region has 14 residues. Per the germline V gene, CDR1 is LNHDA and CDR2 is SQIVND (reference sequence). J was trimmed by 5 bases and V by 5 bases; bases with no gene match: 6. The CDR3 protein is CASSHGTGRTEAFF. Written as DNA, the CDR3 is TGTGCCAGTAGTCACGGGACAGGGCGGACTGAAGCTTTCTTT.

V and J are TRBV5-1 and TRBJ2-2; 7 bases align to TRBD1. The germline V gene has CDR1 SGHRS and CDR2 YFSETQ. The CDR3 contains 15 residues. V lost 3 bases to trimming and J lost 7 bases; unmatched junction nucleotides: 9. The CDR3 reads CASSYDRALGGELFF. The CDR3 DNA sequence: TGCGCCAGCAGCTATGACAGGGCGCTCGGCGGGGAGCTGTTTTTT.

This clone was observed a few times. The chain couples TRBV30 to TRBJ2-7; 7 bases match TRBD2. This CDR3 has 10 residues. CDR1 GTSNPN and CDR2 SVGIG come from the germline V gene (reference sequence). The V gene end was trimmed by 7 bases and the J gene end by 6 bases; junction bases not matched to a gene: 3. CDR3 residues: CASRTSEQYF. The CDR3, as DNA: TGTGCCTCCCGGACTAGCGAGCAGTACTTC.

The chain links TRBV28 to TRBJ1-1, with 9 bases aligning to TRBD1. V lost 5 bases to trimming and J lost 10 bases; unmatched junction nucleotides: 8. This CDR3 region has 13 residues. Per germline, CDR1 MDHEN and CDR2 SYDVKM. CDR3 coding DNA: TGTGCCAGCAGTACCACCGGGACAGGGTTAGCTTTCTTT. Translating gives CASSTTGTGLAFF.